Shown below are 6 T cell receptor beta chains from a single sample sequenced in a study of blood T cell repertoires in COVID-19. The data were produced by immunoSEQ multiplex PCR, yet TCRdb's version contains in-frame clones alone and is incomplete. Among about 170,000 clones, around 85% were seen once, and the ten largest hold about 3.5%. The material sequenced was peripheral blood. The receptor source for this set is a human donor with acute or convalescent COVID-19. The donor label of this sample is uncertain.

The genes are TRBV7-2 and TRBJ1-5; unclear D gene. CDR3 length equals 12 residues. Trimming removed 4 bases from V and 6 bases from J, with 7 bases in between. Germline assignment: CDR1 SGHTA and CDR2 FQGNSA. CDR3: CASSSSVQPQHF. The CDR3 coding sequence is TGTGCCAGCAGCTCCTCGGTTCAGCCCCAGCATTTT. The complete variable domain, with remaining parts taken from reference TRBV7-2 and TRBJ1-5, reads GAGVSQSPSNKVTEKGKDVELRCDPISGHTALYWYRQSLGQGLEFLIYFQGNSAPDKSGLPSDRFSAERTGGSVSTLTIQRTQQEDSAVYLCASSSSVQPQHFGDGTRLSIL.

The CDR3 reads CASSGLARGLNEKLFF. In DNA form, the CDR3 reads TGTGCCAGTAGTGGGTTGGCCAGGGGGCTTAATGAAAAACTGTTTTTT. The chain recombines TRBV19 with TRBJ1-4; 8 bases match TRBD1. Germline trimming cut 5 bases from V and 4 bases from J; bases unmatched to any gene: 9. The CDR3 covers 16 residues. The V gene's germline CDR1 is LNHDA and CDR2 SQIVND (reference sequence).

In regard to this clone: The sample holds other DNA sequences that translate to the same CDR3. V gene TRBV5-1 combines with J gene TRBJ1-4; D call uncertain. The ends were cut back, 0 bases at V and 0 bases at J, with 6 bases in the middle. Germline V gives CDR1 SGHRS, CDR2 YFSETQ. The CDR3 contains 15 residues. CDR3 sequence: CASSLAGSTNEKLFF. Written as DNA, the CDR3 is TGCGCCAGCAGCTTGGCCGGGTCAACTAATGAAAAACTGTTTTTT.

This chain connects TRBV7-9 to TRBJ1-2; 10 bases agree with TRBD1. The CDR3 is 16 residues long. Germline V gene sequence: CDR1 SEHNR, CDR2 FQNEAQ (reference sequence). J gave up 5 bases and V 4 bases, and 10 bases lay outside the gene matches. DNA of the CDR3: TGTGCCAGCAGCTCCGCCGACAGGGGGCTTCGGTATGGCTACACCTTC. Its protein product is CASSSADRGLRYGYTF.

The chain has TRBV27 and TRBJ1-2; 10 bases are shared with TRBD1. CDR1 is MNHEY and CDR2 is SMNVEV in the germline V gene (reference sequence). Germline trimming cut 8 bases from V and 4 bases from J; bases unmatched to any gene: 10. The CDR3 consists of 15 residues. CDR3 protein: CASRNEGQGTYGYTF. CDR3 bases: TGTGCCAGCCGGAACGAGGGACAGGGGACCTATGGCTACACCTTC.

The chain combines TRBV29-1 with TRBJ1-4; D is ambiguous. The CDR3 runs 13 residues. Per germline, CDR1 SQVTM and CDR2 ANQGSEA. Trimming removed 3 bases from V and 7 bases from J, with 12 bases in between. The CDR3 loop is CSVETGNLEKLFF. In nucleotides, the CDR3 is TGCAGCGTTGAGACGGGGAACCTTGAAAAACTGTTTTTT.